This T cell receptor beta chain was found in a study of blood T cells in healthy people across ages. Then a second PCR, running about 6 to 12 cycles, was carried out with a sample-barcoded 5' primer and a J-beta primer mix. Each CDR3 protein gets one entry after TCRdb re-called the 5' RACE reads with MiXCR. The table includes 760,000 or so distinct CDR3 sequences, 25% detected once. The table lists this clonotype with a few counts. Germline CDR1 and CDR2: MNHEY and SMNVEV (reference sequence). V was pared by 5 bases and J by 3 bases, with 10 bases between. The CDR3 totals 13 residues. These data are also associated with another study on T cells of mothers and their children.

The sequenced material came from blood. The genes are TRBV27 and TRBJ1-1, with D unclear. This TCR came from a boy aged 5-17 years in good health. Here the CDR3 DNA reads TGTGCCAGCAGTGCTGAAGTGGACACTGAAGCTTTCTTT. Encoded protein: CASSAEVDTEAFF.